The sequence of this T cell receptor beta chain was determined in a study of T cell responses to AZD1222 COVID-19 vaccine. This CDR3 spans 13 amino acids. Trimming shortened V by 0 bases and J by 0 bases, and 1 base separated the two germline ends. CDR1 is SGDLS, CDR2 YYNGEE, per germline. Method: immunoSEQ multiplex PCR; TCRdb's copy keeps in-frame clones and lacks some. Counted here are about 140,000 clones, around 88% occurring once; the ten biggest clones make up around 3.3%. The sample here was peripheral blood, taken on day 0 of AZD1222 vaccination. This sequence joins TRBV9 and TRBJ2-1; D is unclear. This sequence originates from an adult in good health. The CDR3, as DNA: TGTGCCAGCAGCGTAGGCTCCTACAATGAGCAGTTCTTC. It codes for CASSVGSYNEQFF.